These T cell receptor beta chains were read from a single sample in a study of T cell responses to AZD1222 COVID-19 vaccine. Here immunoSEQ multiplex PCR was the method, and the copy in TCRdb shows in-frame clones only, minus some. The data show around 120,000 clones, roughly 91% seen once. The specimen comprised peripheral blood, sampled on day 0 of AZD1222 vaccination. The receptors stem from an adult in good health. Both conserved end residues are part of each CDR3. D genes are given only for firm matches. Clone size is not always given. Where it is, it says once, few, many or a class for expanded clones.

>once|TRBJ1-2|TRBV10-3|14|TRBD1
CAISEKGQGDGYTF
TGTGCCATCAGTGAGAAAGGACAGGGGGACGGCTACACCTTC
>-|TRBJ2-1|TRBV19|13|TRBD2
CASMSGVEDEQFF
TGTGCCAGTATGAGCGGGGTGGAGGATGAGCAGTTCTTC
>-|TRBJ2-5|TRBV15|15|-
CATSRDLSGQETQYF
TGTGCCACCAGCAGAGATCTTAGCGGCCAAGAGACCCAGTACTTC
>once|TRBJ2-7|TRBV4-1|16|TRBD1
CASSSRTGDYTYEQYF
TGCGCCAGCAGCTCCCGGACAGGAGACTACACCTACGAGCAGTACTTC
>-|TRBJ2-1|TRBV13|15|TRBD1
CASSLLDRDDNEQFF
TGTGCCAGCAGCTTATTGGACAGGGACGACAATGAGCAGTTCTTC
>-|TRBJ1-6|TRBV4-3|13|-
CASSPQGLGALHF
TGCGCCAGCAGCCCCCAGGGGCTGGGGGCCCTCCACTTT
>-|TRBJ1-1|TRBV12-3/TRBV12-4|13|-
CASTSGLGAPAFF
TGTGCCAGCACCTCGGGTCTGGGGGCGCCTGCTTTCTTT
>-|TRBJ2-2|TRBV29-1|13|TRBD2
CSVSGRATGELFF
TGCAGCGTGAGCGGGAGGGCGACCGGGGAGCTGTTTTTT
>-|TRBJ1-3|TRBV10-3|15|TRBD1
CAISSTGGKGNTIYF
TGTGCCATCAGCTCGACAGGGGGAAAGGGGAACACCATATATTTT
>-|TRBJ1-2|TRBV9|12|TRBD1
CASSATGEGYTF
TGTGCCAGCAGCGCGACAGGGGAAGGCTACACCTTC
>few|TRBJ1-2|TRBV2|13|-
CASSEVRDYGYTF
TGTGCCAGCAGTGAGGTTCGAGACTATGGCTACACCTTC
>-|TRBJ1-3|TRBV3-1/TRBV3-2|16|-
CASSQVIGRAGNTIYF
TGTGCCAGCAGCCAAGTGATTGGCAGGGCTGGAAACACCATATATTTT
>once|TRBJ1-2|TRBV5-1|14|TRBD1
CASSLSQGAGGYTF
TGCGCCAGCAGCTTGTCCCAGGGGGCGGGAGGCTACACCTTC
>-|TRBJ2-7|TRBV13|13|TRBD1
CASSWTGGYEQYF
TGTGCCAGCAGCTGGACAGGGGGGTACGAGCAGTACTTC
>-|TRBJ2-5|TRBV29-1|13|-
CSVVGSVLETQYF
TGCAGCGTTGTCGGGAGTGTGCTAGAGACCCAGTACTTC
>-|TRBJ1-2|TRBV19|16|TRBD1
CASSITGQGRNYGYTF
TGTGCCAGTAGTATAACTGGACAGGGGAGAAACTATGGCTACACCTTC
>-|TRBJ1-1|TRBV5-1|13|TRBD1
CASAIGQGTEAFF
TGCGCCAGCGCGATAGGACAGGGAACTGAAGCTTTCTTT
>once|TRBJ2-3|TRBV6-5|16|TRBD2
CASSYGAGGLTDTQYF
TGTGCCAGCAGTTACGGAGCGGGAGGCCTCACAGATACGCAGTATTTT
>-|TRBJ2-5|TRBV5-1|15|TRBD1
CASRPGQVSQETQYF
TGCGCCAGCAGACCTGGACAGGTATCCCAAGAGACCCAGTACTTC
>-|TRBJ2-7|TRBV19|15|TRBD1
CASSVGTGRFYEQYF
TGTGCCAGTAGTGTCGGGACAGGGAGATTCTACGAGCAGTACTTC
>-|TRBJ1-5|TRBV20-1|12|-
CSASRPTEPQHF
TGCAGTGCTAGTAGGCCAACGGAGCCCCAGCATTTT
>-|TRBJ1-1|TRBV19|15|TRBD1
CASSWQTGQNTEAFF
TGTGCCAGTAGTTGGCAGACAGGGCAGAACACTGAAGCTTTCTTT
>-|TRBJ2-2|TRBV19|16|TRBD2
CASSMGLAGGPGELFF
TGTGCCAGTAGTATGGGACTAGCGGGAGGGCCCGGGGAGCTGTTTTTT
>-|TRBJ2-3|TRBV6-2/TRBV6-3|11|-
CASSYSDTQYF
TGTGCCAGCAGTTACTCAGATACGCAGTATTTT
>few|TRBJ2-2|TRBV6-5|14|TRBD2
CASSPGTSVGELFF
TGTGCCAGCAGCCCCGGGACTAGCGTCGGGGAGCTGTTTTTT
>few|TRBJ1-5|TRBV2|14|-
CASSVRQGGQPQHF
TGTGCCAGCAGTGTAAGGCAGGGCGGGCAGCCCCAGCATTTT
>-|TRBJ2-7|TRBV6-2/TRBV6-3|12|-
CASSYTVGEQYF
TGTGCCAGCAGTTATACGGTAGGCGAGCAGTACTTC
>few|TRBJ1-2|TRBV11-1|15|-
CASSLSRTTNYGYTF
TGTGCCAGCAGCCTCAGTAGGACAACCAACTATGGCTACACCTTC
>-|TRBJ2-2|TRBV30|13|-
CAWSTRLTGELFF
TGTGCCTGGAGTACCCGACTTACCGGGGAGCTGTTTTTT
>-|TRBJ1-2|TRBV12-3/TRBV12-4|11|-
CASSLGEGYTF
TGTGCCAGCAGTTTGGGGGAAGGCTACACCTTC
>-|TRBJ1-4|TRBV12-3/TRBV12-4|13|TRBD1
CASTLDRGSELFF
TGTGCCAGCACTTTGGACAGGGGATCGGAACTGTTTTTT
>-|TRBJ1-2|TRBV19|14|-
CASSIESMRYGYTF
TGTGCCAGTAGTATAGAGTCAATGCGGTATGGCTACACCTTC
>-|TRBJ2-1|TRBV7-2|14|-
CASSFSPGVDEQFF
TGTGCCAGCAGCTTTTCCCCGGGGGTCGATGAGCAGTTCTTC
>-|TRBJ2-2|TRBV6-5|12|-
CASSLGPGELFF
TGTGCCAGCAGTTTGGGGCCCGGGGAGCTGTTTTTT
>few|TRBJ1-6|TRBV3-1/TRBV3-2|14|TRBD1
CASSPGTGEAPLHF
TGTGCCAGCAGCCCAGGGACAGGGGAAGCGCCCCTCCACTTT
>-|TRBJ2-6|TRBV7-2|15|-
CASSPTGSGANVLTF
TGTGCCAGCAGCCCCACAGGCTCTGGGGCCAACGTCCTGACTTTC
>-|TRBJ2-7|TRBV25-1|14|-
CASSAVGHNYEQYF
TGTGCCAGCAGTGCAGTAGGTCACAACTACGAGCAGTACTTC
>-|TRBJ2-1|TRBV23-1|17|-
CASHQTLGPLDYNEQFF
TGCGCCAGCCATCAGACTCTGGGGCCCCTTGATTACAATGAGCAGTTCTTC
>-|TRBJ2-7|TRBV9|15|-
CASSVGTFAGHEQYF
TGTGCCAGCAGCGTAGGGACATTCGCGGGCCACGAGCAGTACTTC
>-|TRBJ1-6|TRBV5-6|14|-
CASSLVRANSPLHF
TGTGCCAGCAGCTTGGTCAGGGCGAATTCACCCCTCCACTTT
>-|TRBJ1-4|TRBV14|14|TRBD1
CASRKTGGDEKLFF
TGTGCCAGCAGGAAAACAGGGGGAGATGAAAAACTGTTTTTT
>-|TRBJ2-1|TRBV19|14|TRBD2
CASRILAGASEQFF
TGTGCCAGTAGAATCCTAGCGGGAGCCAGTGAGCAGTTCTTC
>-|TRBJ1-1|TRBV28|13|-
CASTLGQEGEAFF
TGTGCCAGCACCTTAGGCCAGGAGGGTGAAGCTTTCTTT
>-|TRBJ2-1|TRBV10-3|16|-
CAISETPVLLYNEQFF
TGTGCCATCAGTGAGACCCCGGTTCTACTATACAATGAGCAGTTCTTC
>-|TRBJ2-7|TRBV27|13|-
CASSYQGRNEQYF
TGTGCCAGCAGTTACCAGGGTAGGAACGAGCAGTACTTC
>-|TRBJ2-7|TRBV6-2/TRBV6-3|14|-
CASSLHGTVYEQYF
TGTGCCAGCAGTTTGCACGGGACGGTGTACGAGCAGTACTTC
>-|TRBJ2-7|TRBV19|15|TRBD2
CASSILAGGNYEQYF
TGTGCCAGTAGTATCTTAGCGGGAGGGAATTACGAGCAGTACTTC
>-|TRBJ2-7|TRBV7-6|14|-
CASSFMGNAHEQYF
TGTGCCAGCAGCTTTATGGGGAACGCCCACGAGCAGTACTTC
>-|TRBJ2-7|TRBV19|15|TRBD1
CASSIGDRGSYEQYF
TGTGCCAGTAGTATCGGGGACAGGGGGAGCTACGAGCAGTACTTC